This T cell receptor (beta chain) originates from a study of cytomegalovirus exposure and HLA in healthy donors. 60 Vbeta and 13 Jbeta primers were used in PCR. Method: immunoSEQ multiplex PCR; TCRdb's copy keeps in-frame clones and lacks some. The sample lists around 150,000 clones; approximately 79% were seen once. Overall study findings and caveats: Association of a missense DCLRE1C variant with TCR beta V- and J-gene trimming was reported in a later analysis. Productive status was seen about 87% or about 30% of the time for most TCR beta V segments in an earlier analysis. Cytomegalovirus association was assigned to 150 to 200 TCR beta chains.

Points on this clone: Its antigen is unknown.

Trimming took off 6 bases at V and 4 bases at J, with 9 bases between the two ends. The CDR3 is made up of 12 amino acids. Germline CDR1 MNHEY, CDR2 SVGAGI. Input material: PBMCs. This rearrangement joins TRBV6-5 to TRBJ1-1; D is possibly TRBD1 (5 bases). This TCR was sampled from a man aged 50 to 59 in good health and CMV-seropositive. The CDR3 nucleotides are TGTGCCAGCAGGCCGCAGGGCACTGAAGCTTTCTTT. Its protein is CASRPQGTEAFF.